The 12 T cell receptor beta chains below were found in one sample sequenced in a study of post-analysis software for immune sequencing data. Study-level findings and limits: Roughly five TRBV segments occurring more often in patients than controls included TRBV5-6, TRBV5-1 and TRBV20-1.

Their antigen targets remain unknown. cDNA libraries of TCR beta carried unique molecular identifiers. TCRdb fed the PCR reads into MiXCR, producing one record per CDR3 protein. Of approximately 660,000 distinct CDR3 sequences in the sample, approximately 60% were seen once. The sample consisted of blood. The receptors shown here come from a girl aged 2 to 10 with multiple sclerosis.

This clonotype was found a few times. The chain joins TRBV29-1 to TRBJ2-5; D tentatively fits TRBD1 or TRBD2 (5 bases each). Looked up from germline, CDR1 is SQVTM and CDR2 is ANQGSEA. V lost 0 bases and J 4 bases, leaving 15 bases between the germline ends. This CDR3 comprises 15 residues. The CDR3 sequence: CSVEDHWGRGETQYF. As DNA, the CDR3 is TGCAGCGTTGAAGATCACTGGGGGAGAGGAGAGACCCAGTACTTC.

Regarding this clonotype: Germline is not matched at one junction end, which may reflect a read error. The chain employs TRBV5-4 and TRBJ1-1; D gene ambiguous. This CDR3 is built from 15 residues. Germline-derived CDR1 and CDR2 are SGHNT and YYREEE (reference sequence). CDR3 coding DNA: TGTGCCAGCAGCGCTCAGGACGGGGTGAACACTGAAGCCTTCTTT. This sequence encodes CASSAQDGVNTEAFF.

This chain uses TRBV29-1 with TRBJ2-3; D is uncertain. The CDR3 totals 13 residues. The V gene's germline CDR1 is SQVTM and CDR2 ANQGSEA. V lost 4 bases, J lost 3 bases, and 11 bases lay in between. CDR3 bases: TGCAGCGTTGGGTCGGGTACAACAGATACGCAGTATTTT. Translation: CSVGSGTTDTQYF.

The chain carries TRBV3-1 and TRBJ2-1; tentatively, D is TRBD2 (5 bases). The CDR3 length is 15 residues. V lost 1 base and J lost 2, with 9 bases in between. Germline CDR1 reads LGHDT; CDR2 reads YNNKEL (reference sequence). The CDR3 nucleotides read TGTGCCAGCAGCCAAGGAGCGACTACCTACAATGAGCAGTTCTTC. It is translated as CASSQGATTYNEQFF.

The chain joins TRBV20-1 to TRBJ1-1; no reliable D call. The CDR3 runs 13 residues. The germline gives CDR1 DFQATT, CDR2 SNEGSKA (reference sequence). V gave up 6 bases and J gave up 2 bases, with 13 bases separating them. The CDR3 nucleotides read TGCAGTGCCCGGAAGCAGACTAACACTGAAGCTTTCTTT. Amino acid sequence: CSARKQTNTEAFF.

J is TRBJ2-3 and V is TRBV20-1; tentatively, D is TRBD2 (6 bases). The germline CDR1 and CDR2 sequences are DFQATT and SNEGSKA (reference sequence). Trimming shortened V by 2 bases and J by 5 bases, and 14 bases separated the two germline ends. This CDR3 has 14 amino acids. CDR3 in amino acids: CSARQEGPEDTQYF. CDR3 sequence (DNA): TGCAGTGCTAGACAGGAGGGGCCGGAAGATACGCAGTATTTT.

A few counts support this clonotype. The chain uses TRBV6-6 and TRBJ2-7, with 10 bases fitting TRBD1. Germline assignment: CDR1 MNHNY and CDR2 SVGAGI (reference sequence). This CDR3 has 14 amino acids. The trim removed 4 bases at V and 4 bases at J, leaving 4 bases unmatched. CDR3 DNA sequence: TGTGCCAGCAGTTCGACAGGGGGCTTGTACGAGCAGTACTTC. Translating it yields CASSSTGGLYEQYF.

The chain joins TRBV20-1 to TRBJ2-5; 13 nucleotides match TRBD2. The CDR3 is 13 amino acids. The germline CDR1 and CDR2 sequences are DFQATT and SNEGSKA (reference sequence). The CDR3 loop is CSLTSGGLETQYF. CDR3 DNA: TGCAGCTTGACTAGCGGGGGGTTAGAGACCCAGTACTTC.

The V gene is TRBV29-1, the J gene TRBJ2-5, with a tentative D call TRBD2 (5 bases). CDR1 and CDR2 from the germline V gene are SQVTM and ANQGSEA. The germline V and J ends were trimmed by 7 bases and 0 bases, with 9 bases remaining between them. This CDR3 has 12 residues. The CDR3 protein is CSAAGNQETQYF. CDR3 DNA: TGCAGCGCCGCCGGGAACCAAGAGACCCAGTACTTC.

This clonotype appeared a few times. This sequence joins TRBV12-3 or TRBV12-4 and TRBJ1-2; 10 nucleotides match TRBD1. Germline trimming cut 5 bases from V and 4 bases from J; bases unmatched to any gene: 4. The CDR3 loop spans 14 amino acids. CDR3 sequence reads: CASSPRQGAYGYTF. The CDR3 nucleotides read TGTGCCAGCAGTCCCCGACAGGGGGCCTATGGCTACACCTTC.

In this sample, this clonotype turned up a few times. V usage is TRBV9 and J usage is TRBJ2-7, with a possible D match to TRBD2 (6 bases). The CDR3 consists of 13 residues. Germline V gene sequence: CDR1 SGDLS, CDR2 YYNGEE. The V end lost 2 bases, the J end lost 3 bases, and 9 bases lay between the germline ends. CDR3 nucleotide sequence: TGTGCCAGCAGCGTGGAGGGTTTCTACGAGCAGTACTTC. This translates into CASSVEGFYEQYF.

This clonotype was seen a single time. At one end the junction does not follow the germline gene, possibly because of a read error. The chain uses TRBV7-9 and TRBJ2-4; the D is unclear. The CDR3 is 12 amino acids. The germline gives CDR1 SEHNR, CDR2 FQNEAQ (reference sequence). CDR3 sequence: CASSVAKNIQYF. The CDR3 DNA reads TGTGCCAGCAGCGTAGCTAAAAACATTCAGTACTTC. Supplemented by reference TRBV7-9 and TRBJ2-4, the full variable domain reads DTGVSQNPRHKITKRGQNVTFRCDPISEHNRLYWYRQTLGQGPEFLTYFQNEAQLEKSRLLSDRFSAERPKGSFSTLEIQRTEQGDSAMYLCASSVAKNIQYFGAGTRLSVL.